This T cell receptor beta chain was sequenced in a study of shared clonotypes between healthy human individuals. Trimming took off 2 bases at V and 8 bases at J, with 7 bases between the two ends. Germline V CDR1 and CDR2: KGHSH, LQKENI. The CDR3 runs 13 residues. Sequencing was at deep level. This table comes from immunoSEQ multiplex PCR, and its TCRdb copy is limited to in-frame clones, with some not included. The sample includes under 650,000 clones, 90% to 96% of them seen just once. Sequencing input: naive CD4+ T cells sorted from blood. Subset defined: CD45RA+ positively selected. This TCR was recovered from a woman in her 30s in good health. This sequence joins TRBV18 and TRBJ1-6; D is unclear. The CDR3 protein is CASSPIEDSPLHF. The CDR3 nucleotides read TGTGCCAGCTCACCAATCGAGGATTCACCCCTCCACTTT.